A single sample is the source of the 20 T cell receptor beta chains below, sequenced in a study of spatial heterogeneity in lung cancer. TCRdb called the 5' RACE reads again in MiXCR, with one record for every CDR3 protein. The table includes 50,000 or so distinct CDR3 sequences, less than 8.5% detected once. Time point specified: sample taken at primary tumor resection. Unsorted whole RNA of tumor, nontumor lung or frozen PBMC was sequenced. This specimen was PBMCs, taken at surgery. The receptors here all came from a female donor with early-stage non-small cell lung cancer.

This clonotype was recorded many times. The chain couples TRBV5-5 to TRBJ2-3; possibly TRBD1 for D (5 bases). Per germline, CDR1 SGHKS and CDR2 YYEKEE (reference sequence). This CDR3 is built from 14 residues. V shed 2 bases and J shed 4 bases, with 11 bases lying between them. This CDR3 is CASSFGADPDTQYF. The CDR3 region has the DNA TGTGCCAGCAGCTTTGGGGCGGACCCAGATACGCAGTATTTT.

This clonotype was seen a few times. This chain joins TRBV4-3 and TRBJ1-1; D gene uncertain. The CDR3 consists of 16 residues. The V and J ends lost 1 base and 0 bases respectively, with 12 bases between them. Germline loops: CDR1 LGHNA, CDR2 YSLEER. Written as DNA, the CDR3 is TGCGCCAGCAGCCAAGGGTTAGGGCTGCTGAACACTGAAGCTTTCTTT. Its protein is CASSQGLGLLNTEAFF.

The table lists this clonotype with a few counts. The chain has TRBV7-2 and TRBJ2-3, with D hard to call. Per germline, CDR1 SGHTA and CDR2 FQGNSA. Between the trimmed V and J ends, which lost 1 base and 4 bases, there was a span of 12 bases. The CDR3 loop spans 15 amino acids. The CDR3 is CASSLVTSVSDTQYF. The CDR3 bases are TGTGCCAGCAGCTTAGTGACATCGGTTTCAGATACGCAGTATTTT.

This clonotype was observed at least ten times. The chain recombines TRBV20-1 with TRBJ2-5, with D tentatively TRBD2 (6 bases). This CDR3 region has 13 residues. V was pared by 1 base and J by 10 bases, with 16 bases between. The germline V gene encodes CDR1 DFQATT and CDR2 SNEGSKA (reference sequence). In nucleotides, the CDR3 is TGCAGTGCTAGAGCCACGGGAGCCGATATCCAGTACTTC. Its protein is CSARATGADIQYF.

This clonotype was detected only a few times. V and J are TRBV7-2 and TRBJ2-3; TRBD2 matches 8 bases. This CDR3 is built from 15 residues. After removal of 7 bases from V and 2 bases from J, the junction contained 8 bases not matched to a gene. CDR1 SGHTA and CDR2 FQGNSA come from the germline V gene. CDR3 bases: TGTGCCAGCACCCCTACGGGGGGGAACACAGATACGCAGTATTTT. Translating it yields CASTPTGGNTDTQYF.

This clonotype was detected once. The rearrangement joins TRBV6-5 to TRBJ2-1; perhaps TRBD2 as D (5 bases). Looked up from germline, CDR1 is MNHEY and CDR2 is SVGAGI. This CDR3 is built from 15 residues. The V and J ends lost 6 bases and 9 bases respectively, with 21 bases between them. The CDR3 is CASSQTDPGVSEQFF. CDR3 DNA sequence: TGTGCCAGCAGCCAGACGGACCCCGGGGTATCTGAGCAGTTCTTC.

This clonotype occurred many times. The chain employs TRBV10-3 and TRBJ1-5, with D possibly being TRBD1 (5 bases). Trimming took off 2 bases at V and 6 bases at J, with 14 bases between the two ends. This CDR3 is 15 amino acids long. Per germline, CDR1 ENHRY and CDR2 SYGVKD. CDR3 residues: CAISEGGTSGQPQHF. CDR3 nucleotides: TGTGCCATCAGTGAGGGGGGGACGTCGGGTCAGCCCCAGCATTTT.

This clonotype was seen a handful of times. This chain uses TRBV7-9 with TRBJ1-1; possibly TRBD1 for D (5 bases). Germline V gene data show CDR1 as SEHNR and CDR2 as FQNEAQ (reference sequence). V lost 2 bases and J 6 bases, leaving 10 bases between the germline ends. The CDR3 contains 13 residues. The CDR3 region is CASSLFRDSEAFF. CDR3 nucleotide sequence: TGTGCCAGCAGCTTATTCAGGGACTCTGAAGCTTTCTTT.

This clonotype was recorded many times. As DNA, the CDR3 is TGTGCCAGCAGCAGTCCCCGGACAGAGAACTATGGCTACACCTTC. Protein sequence: CASSSPRTENYGYTF. The genes are TRBV9 and TRBJ1-2; TRBD1 is a possible D gene (6 bases). The V gene lost 4 bases and the J gene lost 2 bases, with 15 bases spanning the gap. Germline CDR1 SGDLS, CDR2 YYNGEE. The CDR3 is 15 residues long.

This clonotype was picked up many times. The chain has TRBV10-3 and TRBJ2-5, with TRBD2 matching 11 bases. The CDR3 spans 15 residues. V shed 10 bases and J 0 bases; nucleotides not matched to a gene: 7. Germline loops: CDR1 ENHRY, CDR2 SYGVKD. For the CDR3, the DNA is TGTGCCACACGTAGACTAGCGGGGAACCAAGAGACCCAGTACTTC. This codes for CATRRLAGNQETQYF.

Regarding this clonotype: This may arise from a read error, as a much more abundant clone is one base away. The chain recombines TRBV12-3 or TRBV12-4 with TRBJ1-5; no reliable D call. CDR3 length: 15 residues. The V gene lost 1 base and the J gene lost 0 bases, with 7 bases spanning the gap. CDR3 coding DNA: TGTGCCAGCAGTTTAGGGCTGAATAGCAATCAGCCCCAGCATTTT. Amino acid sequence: CASSLGLNSNQPQHF.

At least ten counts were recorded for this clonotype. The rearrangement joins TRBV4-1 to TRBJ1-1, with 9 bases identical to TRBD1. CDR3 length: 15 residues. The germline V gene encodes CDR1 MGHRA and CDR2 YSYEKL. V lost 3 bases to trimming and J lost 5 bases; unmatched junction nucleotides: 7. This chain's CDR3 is CASSQAQGAWTEAFF. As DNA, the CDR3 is TGCGCCAGCAGCCAGGCACAGGGGGCTTGGACTGAAGCTTTCTTT.

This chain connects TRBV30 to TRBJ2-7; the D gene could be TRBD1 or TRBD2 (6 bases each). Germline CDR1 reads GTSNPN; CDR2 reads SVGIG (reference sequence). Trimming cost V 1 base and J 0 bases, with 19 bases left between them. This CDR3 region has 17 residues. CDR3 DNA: TGTGCCTGGAGTGCCGGGTCTGGGGGGCTCCTCTCCTACGAGCAGTACTTC. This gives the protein CAWSAGSGGLLSYEQYF.

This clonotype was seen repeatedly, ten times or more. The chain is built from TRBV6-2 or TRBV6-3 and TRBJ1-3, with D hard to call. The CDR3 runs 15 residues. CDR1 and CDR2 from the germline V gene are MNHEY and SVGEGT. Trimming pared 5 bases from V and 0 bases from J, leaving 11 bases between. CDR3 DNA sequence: TGTGCCAGCAGTCACGACCCGCTCTCTGGAAACACCATATATTTT. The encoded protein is CASSHDPLSGNTIYF.

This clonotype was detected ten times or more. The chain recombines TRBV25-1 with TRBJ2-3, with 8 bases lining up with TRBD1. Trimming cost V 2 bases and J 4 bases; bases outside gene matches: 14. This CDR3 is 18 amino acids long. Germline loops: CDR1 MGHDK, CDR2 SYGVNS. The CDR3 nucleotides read TGTGCCAGCAGTGAAATTCGAGGTATAGGGACAGGCGCAGATACGCAGTATTTT. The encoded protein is CASSEIRGIGTGADTQYF. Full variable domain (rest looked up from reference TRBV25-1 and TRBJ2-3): EADIYQTPRYLVIGTGKKITLECSQTMGHDKMYWYQQDPGMELHLIHYSYGVNSTEKGDLSSESTVSRIRTEHFPLTLESARPSHTSQYLCASSEIRGIGTGADTQYFGPGTRLTVL.

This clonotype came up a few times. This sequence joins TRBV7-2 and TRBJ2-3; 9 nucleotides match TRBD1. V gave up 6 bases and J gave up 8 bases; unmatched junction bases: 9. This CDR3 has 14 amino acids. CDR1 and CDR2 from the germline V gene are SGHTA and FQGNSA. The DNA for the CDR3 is TGTGCCAGCAGGGGGACAGGGCGGCGGGGTACGCAGTATTTT. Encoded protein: CASRGTGRRGTQYF.

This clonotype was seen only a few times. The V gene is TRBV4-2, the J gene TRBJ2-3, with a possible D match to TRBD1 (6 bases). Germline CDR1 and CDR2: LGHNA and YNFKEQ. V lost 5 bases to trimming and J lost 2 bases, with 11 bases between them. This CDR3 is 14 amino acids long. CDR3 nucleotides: TGTGCCAGCAGCTCCGGGACAATCACAGATACGCAGTATTTT. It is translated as CASSSGTITDTQYF.

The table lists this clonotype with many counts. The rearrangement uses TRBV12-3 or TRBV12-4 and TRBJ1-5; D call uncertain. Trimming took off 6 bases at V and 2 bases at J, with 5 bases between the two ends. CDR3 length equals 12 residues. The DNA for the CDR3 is TGTGCCAGCAGACGGGGCAATCAGCCCCAGCATTTT. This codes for CASRRGNQPQHF.

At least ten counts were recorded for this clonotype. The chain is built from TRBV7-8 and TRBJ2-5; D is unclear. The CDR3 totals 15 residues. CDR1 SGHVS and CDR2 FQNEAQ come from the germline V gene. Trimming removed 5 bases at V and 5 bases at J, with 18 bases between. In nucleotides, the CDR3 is TGTGCCAGCAGCCGAACCCCCCCACCCGGGGAGACCCAGTACTTC. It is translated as CASSRTPPPGETQYF.

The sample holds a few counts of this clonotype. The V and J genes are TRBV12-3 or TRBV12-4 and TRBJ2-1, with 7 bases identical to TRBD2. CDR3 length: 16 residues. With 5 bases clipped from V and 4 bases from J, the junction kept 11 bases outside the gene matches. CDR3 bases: TGTGCCAGCAGTCCTAGTGCTTTCGGGGGGTACAATGAGCAGTTCTTC. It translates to CASSPSAFGGYNEQFF.